In its sample, the clone carrying this T cell receptor beta chain was seen a few times. These data come from a study of identical twins. TCRdb re-called the 5' RACE reads with MiXCR, one entry per CDR3 protein. The sample carries around 1.7 million distinct CDR3 sequences, 32% recorded once. The V gene lost 6 bases and the J gene lost 7 bases, with 16 bases spanning the gap. Germline V CDR1 and CDR2: MNHEY, SMNVEV (reference sequence). The CDR3 is made up of 15 amino acids. The clonotype was recovered from a newborn girl in good health. V and J are TRBV27 and TRBJ1-6; perhaps TRBD1 as D (5 bases). Sequences were obtained from cord blood. This CDR3 reads CASSTRGIINSPLHF. For the CDR3, the DNA is TGTGCCAGCAGCACTAGGGGCATAATCAATTCACCCCTCCACTTT.